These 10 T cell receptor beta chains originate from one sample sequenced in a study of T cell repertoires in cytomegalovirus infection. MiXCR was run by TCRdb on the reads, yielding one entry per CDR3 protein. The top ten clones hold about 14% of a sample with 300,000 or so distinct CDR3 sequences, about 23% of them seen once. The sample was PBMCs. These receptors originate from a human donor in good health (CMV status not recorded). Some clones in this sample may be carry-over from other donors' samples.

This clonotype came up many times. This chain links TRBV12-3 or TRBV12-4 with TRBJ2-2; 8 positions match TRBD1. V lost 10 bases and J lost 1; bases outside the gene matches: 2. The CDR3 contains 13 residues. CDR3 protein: CATGTGNTGELFF. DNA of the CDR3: TGTGCCACCGGGACAGGGAACACCGGGGAGCTGTTTTTT.

The CDR3 DNA sequence: TGCAGCGTTGAAGTGGTAGCGGCGGGAGGGGAGTTCTTC. The encoded protein is CSVEVVAAGGEFF. The rearrangement uses TRBV29-1 and TRBJ2-1; 9 positions agree with TRBD2. CDR3 size: 13 residues. V was pared by 1 base and J by 14 bases, with 9 bases of the junction left unmatched. CDR1 is SQVTM and CDR2 is ANQGSEA in the germline V gene.

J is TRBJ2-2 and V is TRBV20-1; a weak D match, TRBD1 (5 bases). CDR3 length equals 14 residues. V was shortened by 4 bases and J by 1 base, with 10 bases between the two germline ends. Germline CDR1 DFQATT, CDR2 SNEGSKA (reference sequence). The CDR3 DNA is TGCAGTGCTAAGGGGTGGCAGAACACCGGGGAGCTGTTTTTT. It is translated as CSAKGWQNTGELFF.

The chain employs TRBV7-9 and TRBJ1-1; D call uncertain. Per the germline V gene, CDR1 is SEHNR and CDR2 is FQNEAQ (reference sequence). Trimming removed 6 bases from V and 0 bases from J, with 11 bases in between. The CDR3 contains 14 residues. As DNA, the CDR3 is TGTGCCAGCAGGGCTACCACTGTGAACACTGAAGCTTTCTTT. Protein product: CASRATTVNTEAFF.

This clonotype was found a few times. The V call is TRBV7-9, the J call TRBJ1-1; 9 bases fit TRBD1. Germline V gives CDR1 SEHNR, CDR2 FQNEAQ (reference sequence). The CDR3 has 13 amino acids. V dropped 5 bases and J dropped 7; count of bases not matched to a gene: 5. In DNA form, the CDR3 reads TGTGCCAGCAGCACACAGGGGGCCGGTGAAGCTTTCTTT. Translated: CASSTQGAGEAFF.

As DNA, the CDR3 is TGTGCCAGCAGCCGTACAGAATACAATCAGCCCCAGCATTTT. Translation gives CASSRTEYNQPQHF. This sequence joins TRBV28 and TRBJ1-5; unclear D gene. This CDR3 is built from 14 residues. Germline V gene sequence: CDR1 MDHEN, CDR2 SYDVKM. The V end was cut by 6 bases, the J end by 3 bases, with 12 bases between.

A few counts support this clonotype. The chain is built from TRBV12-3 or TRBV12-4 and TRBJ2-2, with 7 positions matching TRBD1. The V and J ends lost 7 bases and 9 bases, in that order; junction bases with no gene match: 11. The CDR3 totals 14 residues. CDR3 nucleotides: TGTGCCAGCACCTCGACAGGGCCCGACCGGGAGCTGTTTTTT. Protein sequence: CASTSTGPDRELFF.

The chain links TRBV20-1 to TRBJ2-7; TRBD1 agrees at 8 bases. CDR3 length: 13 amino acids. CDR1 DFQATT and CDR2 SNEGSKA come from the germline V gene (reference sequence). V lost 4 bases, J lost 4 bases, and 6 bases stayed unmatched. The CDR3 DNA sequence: TGCAGTGCTAAAGGACAGGGACCTTACGAGCAGTACTTC. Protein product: CSAKGQGPYEQYF.

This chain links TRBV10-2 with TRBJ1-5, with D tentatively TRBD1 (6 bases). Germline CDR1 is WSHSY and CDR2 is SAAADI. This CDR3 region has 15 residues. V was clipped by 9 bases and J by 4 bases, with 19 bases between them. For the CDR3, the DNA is TGCGCCAGTAATGACGGGGCAGGGGCTAATCAGCCCCAGCATTTT. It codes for CASNDGAGANQPQHF.

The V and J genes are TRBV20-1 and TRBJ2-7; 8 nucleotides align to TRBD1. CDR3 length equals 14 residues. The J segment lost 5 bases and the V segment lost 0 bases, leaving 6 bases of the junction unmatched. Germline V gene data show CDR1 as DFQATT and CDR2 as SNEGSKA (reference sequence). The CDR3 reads CSARDPAGGDEQYF. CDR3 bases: TGCAGTGCTAGAGATCCGGCAGGGGGCGACGAGCAGTACTTC.